The 18 T cell receptor beta chains below all came from one sample that was sequenced in a study of chemoradiotherapy in HPV16-positive cancers. The repertoire was sequenced with immunoSEQ multiplex PCR; TCRdb's copy has only in-frame clones and lacks some. This sample has 9,200 or so clones, with roughly 80% found just once. The source was tumor tissue, collected from a patient who underwent chemoradiotherapy. The source of these receptors is a human donor with HPV-associated anogenital cancer.

The genes are TRBV9 and TRBJ2-3, with TRBD2 matching 8 bases. The CDR3 covers 16 residues. Germline CDR1 is SGDLS and CDR2 is YYNGEE. After removal of 4 bases from V and 1 base from J, the junction contained 8 bases not matched to a gene. CDR3 sequence: CASSRHTSGRTDTQYF. Here the CDR3 DNA reads TGTGCCAGCAGCCGACACACTAGCGGCCGCACAGATACGCAGTATTTT.

V gene TRBV6-6 combines with J gene TRBJ1-2; the D is unclear. The CDR3 loop spans 14 amino acids. Germline values: CDR1 MNHNY, CDR2 SVGAGI (reference sequence). V was pared by 2 bases and J by 3 bases, with 10 bases between. The CDR3 DNA follows: TGTGCCAGCAGTTACCTATCGGAATACTATGGCTACACCTTC. Translated, it gives CASSYLSEYYGYTF.

The CDR3 nucleotides read TGTGCCAGCAGCTCGACAGGGACCGATGAGCAGTTCTTC. Protein: CASSSTGTDEQFF. V gene TRBV7-3 combines with J gene TRBJ2-1; 7 nucleotides line up with TRBD1. The ends lost 4 bases at V and 8 bases at J; junction bases unmatched: 5. The germline V gene encodes CDR1 SGHTA and CDR2 FQGTGA. This CDR3 comprises 13 residues.

This chain joins TRBV19 and TRBJ1-2, with 7 bases matching TRBD1. From germline, CDR1 is LNHDA and CDR2 SQIVND (reference sequence). After removal of 2 bases from V and 0 bases from J, the junction contained 15 bases not matched to a gene. CDR3 length: 19 residues. The CDR3 nucleotides are TGTGCCAGTAGTATACTGAGGCAGGGGGGGATACGAGCTAACTATGGCTACACCTTC. Amino acids: CASSILRQGGIRANYGYTF. Together with reference TRBV19 and TRBJ1-2, the CDR3 gives the full variable domain: DGGITQSPKYLFRKEGQNVTLSCEQNLNHDAMYWYRQDPGQGLRLIYYSQIVNDFQKGDIAEGYSVSREKKESFPLTVTSAQKNPTAFYLCASSILRQGGIRANYGYTFGSGTRLTVV.

The DNA for the CDR3 is TGTGCCAGCAGCGCCCAGGGGGCCTACGAGCAGTACTTC. This gives the protein CASSAQGAYEQYF. The chain couples TRBV9 to TRBJ2-7; 7 nucleotides line up with TRBD1. This CDR3 comprises 13 residues. V gave up 3 bases and J gave up 2 bases; unmatched junction bases: 2. Germline V lookup: CDR1 SGDLS, CDR2 YYNGEE.

The J gene is TRBJ2-5, the V gene TRBV4-1; D is ambiguous. V gave up 0 bases and J gave up 1 base, with 6 bases separating them. Germline loops: CDR1 MGHRA, CDR2 YSYEKL. The CDR3 length is 14 residues. The CDR3 is CASSQDPAQETQYF. The CDR3 coding sequence is TGCGCCAGCAGCCAAGATCCCGCCCAAGAGACCCAGTACTTC.

V gene TRBV5-4 combines with J gene TRBJ1-2, with TRBD1 matching over 10 bases. The V gene's germline CDR1 is SGHNT and CDR2 YYREEE (reference sequence). With 4 bases clipped from V and 7 bases from J, the junction kept 7 bases outside the gene matches. This CDR3 is built from 14 residues. CDR3 coding DNA: TGTGCCAGCAGCGGGGACAGGGGAGCTGTTGGCTACACCTTC. Residues: CASSGDRGAVGYTF.

This clone was recorded only once. The chain combines TRBV4-1 with TRBJ2-2; TRBD2 matches 13 bases. The ends lost 0 bases at V and 8 bases at J; junction bases unmatched: 3. Germline loops: CDR1 MGHRA, CDR2 YSYEKL. This CDR3 has 16 residues. CDR3 in DNA: TGCGCCAGCAGCCAAGACGGGACTAGCGGGATTGGGGAGCTGTTTTTT. It specifies CASSQDGTSGIGELFF.

This CDR3 reads CASSFQDRLNTEAFF. CDR3 DNA sequence: TGTGCCAGCAGCTTCCAGGACAGGTTGAACACTGAAGCTTTCTTT. The chain is built from TRBV7-2 and TRBJ1-1; 7 bases are a match to TRBD1. The CDR3 consists of 15 residues. Trimming took 3 bases from V and 0 from J; bases not matched to a gene: 4. Looked up from germline, CDR1 is SGHTA and CDR2 is FQGNSA.

The J gene is TRBJ2-3, the V gene TRBV9; no reliable D call. The germline CDR1 and CDR2 sequences are SGDLS and YYNGEE. This CDR3 has 12 amino acids. V lost 0 bases, J lost 14 bases, and 13 bases lay in between. CDR3 sequence: CASSVDFSVRYF. CDR3 DNA sequence: TGTGCCAGCAGCGTAGACTTTTCGGTACGGTATTTT.

CDR3 nucleotide sequence: TGCGCCAGCAGCTTTCCGGACAGGGCCTACGAGCAGTACTTC. Translated, it gives CASSFPDRAYEQYF. The chain has TRBV5-1 and TRBJ2-7, with 8 bases that match TRBD1. CDR1 and CDR2 from the germline V gene are SGHRS and YFSETQ. The CDR3 loop spans 14 amino acids. Losses at the gene ends were 2 bases for V and 2 bases for J; bases not matched to a gene: 3.

This clone was counted between two and nine times. The genes are TRBV30 and TRBJ1-2, with D unclear. V lost 0 bases and J lost 7, with 15 bases in between. This CDR3 contains 14 residues. Germline V lookup: CDR1 GTSNPN, CDR2 SVGIG (reference sequence). CDR3 sequence: CAWSVVAGRSGYTF. The DNA of the CDR3 is TGTGCCTGGAGTGTGGTTGCCGGGAGATCTGGCTACACCTTC.

The genes are TRBV5-1 and TRBJ2-2, with a possible D match to TRBD2 (6 bases). The germline CDR1 and CDR2 sequences are SGHRS and YFSETQ. The CDR3 is 15 amino acids. Trimming pared 1 base from V and 2 bases from J, leaving 9 bases between. The DNA of the CDR3 is TGCGCCAGCAGCTTGTCGGGAGTTAACACCGGGGAGCTGTTTTTT. Its translation is CASSLSGVNTGELFF.

The chain links TRBV6-1 to TRBJ2-1, with D uncertain. This CDR3 comprises 14 residues. The V end was cut by 4 bases, the J end by 13 bases, with 20 bases between. Germline V gives CDR1 MNHNS, CDR2 SASEGT. The CDR3 coding sequence is TGTGCCAGCAGTGCAACTCTTATACCCGGCGCTCAGTTCTTC. Amino acids: CASSATLIPGAQFF.

This rearrangement joins TRBV19 to TRBJ2-7, with 8 bases lining up with TRBD2. The V gene's germline CDR1 is LNHDA and CDR2 SQIVND (reference sequence). V lost 3 bases to trimming and J lost 1 base; unmatched junction nucleotides: 2. The CDR3 runs to 14 residues. This CDR3 is CASSIQRGSYEQYF. CDR3 nucleotide sequence: TGTGCCAGTAGTATCCAGCGGGGGTCCTACGAGCAGTACTTC.

V is TRBV10-2 and J is TRBJ2-5, with D possibly being TRBD2 (6 bases). In germline, CDR1 is WSHSY, CDR2 SAAADI. The CDR3 covers 18 residues. The V end was cut by 0 bases, the J end by 3 bases, with 20 bases between. The CDR3 DNA sequence: TGCGCCAGCAGTGAGTCGACTCCGGTTACACCGGGAGAAGAGACCCAGTACTTC. Translated, it gives CASSESTPVTPGEETQYF.

This clone was found a few times. The chain uses TRBV9 and TRBJ2-1; maybe TRBD1 (6 bases). V gave up 0 bases and J gave up 7 bases, with 8 bases separating them. CDR1 is SGDLS, CDR2 YYNGEE, per germline. This CDR3 is built from 13 residues. Here the CDR3 reads CASSVDRVNEQFF. CDR3 DNA: TGTGCCAGCAGCGTAGACAGGGTGAATGAGCAGTTCTTC. Using reference TRBV9 and TRBJ2-1 for the parts outside the CDR3, the full variable domain is DSGVTQTPKHLITATGQRVTLRCSPRSGDLSVYWYQQSLDQGLQFLIQYYNGEERAKGNILERFSAQQFPDLHSELNLSSLELGDSALYFCASSVDRVNEQFFGPGTRLTVL.

There are a few counts of this clone. The chain has TRBV11-3 and TRBJ1-1; no clear D gene. Germline-derived CDR1 and CDR2 are SGHNT and YENEEA. The CDR3 covers 13 residues. Trimming took 5 bases from V and 0 from J, leaving 7 bases between them. Here the CDR3 DNA reads TGTGCCAGCAGCCCTAGGATGAACACTGAAGCTTTCTTT. Translated, it gives CASSPRMNTEAFF.